This entry concerns a single TCR beta chain. Its antigen is not identified. The sample belongs to a study of Ad26.COV2.S vaccination and SARS-CoV-2 variants. Germline CDR1 reads MDHEN; CDR2 reads SYDVKM. The CDR3 is 12 amino acids. V lost 3 bases to trimming and J lost 8 bases, with 5 bases between them. Study observations and caveats: Reported post-vaccination CD8+ and CD4+ T cell responses to spike showed substantial breadth. Total T cell responses, in the TCR breadth and depth analyses, may have been underestimated. Vaccinees displayed broader spike-specific TCR repertoires than placebo recipients.

Sequenced by immunoSEQ multiplex PCR; TCRdb stores in-frame clones only, minus some. The sample lists roughly 140,000 clones, 86% seen once, with around 5% in the top ten. The V gene is TRBV28, the J gene TRBJ1-6, with D hard to call. The receptor was isolated from a human donor who had recovered from COVID-19. The sequencing used peripheral blood, collected after recovery from COVID-19. The chain's CDR3 is CASSLEDSPLHF. The DNA of the CDR3 is TGTGCCAGCAGTTTGGAGGATTCACCCCTCCACTTT.